This TCR beta chain was captured by sequencing in a study of cytomegalovirus exposure and HLA in healthy donors. PCR primers comprised 60 Vbeta and 13 Jbeta primers. Authors' data handling: An analysis that came later counted tens of millions of unique TCR beta chains, approximately 10 million shared. Using immunoSEQ multiplex PCR, the repertoire was profiled, and TCRdb retains in-frame clones only, with some absent. V, J and clone size derive from that table, while D and trimming were established from the DNA sequence. The sample gives about 200,000 clones, over 75% of which show up once; approximately 2.2% is in the top ten. Donors in the study were healthy people who gave bone marrow. As regards this clone: Its antigen is still unknown.

Whole-study results and caveats: The authors judged a highly shared variant cluster likely a sequencing artifact. The classifier, whose performance was assessed in both the original and validation cohorts, reportedly diagnosed cytomegalovirus status with high specificity and sensitivity.

This sequence originates from a woman aged 45-65 years in good health and CMV-seronegative. Sequenced sample: PBMCs.

The CDR3 protein is CASSPRVRGTDTQYF. CDR3 sequence (DNA): TGTGCCAGCTCCCCCAGGGTTCGGGGCACAGATACGCAGTATTTT. The J gene is TRBJ2-3, the V gene TRBV18; TRBD1 is a possible D gene (5 bases). From germline, CDR1 is KGHSH and CDR2 LQKENI. CDR3 length: 15 amino acids. V lost 6 bases and J 1 base, leaving 14 bases between the germline ends.